What follows are 5 T cell receptor beta chains derived from one specimen sequenced in a study of OX40 agonist ivuxolimab in advanced cancers. Libraries were made using the immunoSEQ multiplex PCR assay. TCRdb mirrors the immuneACCESS table, restricted to in-frame sequences. Some clones are absent from its copies; in checked studies, under half trace to an unresolved V gene, and the reason for the others is unknown. This sample lists 50,000 to 65,000 clones; 85% to 95% were detected once. Together, the top ten hold about 25% of the sample. The sample consisted of CD4+ or CD8+ T cells sorted from blood, taken in a trial of the OX40 agonist ivuxolimab. These receptors all come from an adult with an advanced solid tumor such as melanoma, head and neck, liver or kidney cancer.

The chain uses TRBV6-4 and TRBJ2-1; 13 nucleotides align to TRBD2. Looked up from germline, CDR1 is MRHNA and CDR2 is SNTAGT. The CDR3 has 16 amino acids. The ends lost 2 bases at V and 8 bases at J; junction bases unmatched: 6. The CDR3 DNA is TGTGCCAGCAGTGACCAGACTAGCGGGAGGTCGGATGAGCAGTTCTTC. It encodes CASSDQTSGRSDEQFF.

The genes are TRBV11-3 and TRBJ2-3, with D hard to call. The V and J ends lost 1 base and 3 bases respectively, with 5 bases between them. CDR3 length: 13 amino acids. Germline V gene sequence: CDR1 SGHNT, CDR2 YENEEA. The CDR3 here is CASSLGVTDTQYF. Here the CDR3 DNA reads TGTGCCAGCAGCTTAGGGGTAACAGATACGCAGTATTTT.

The CDR3, as DNA: TGCGCCAGCAGCTTGAAAGCAGACTCTTACAATGAGCAGTTCTTC. Its protein is CASSLKADSYNEQFF. The chain joins TRBV5-1 to TRBJ2-1; D is undetermined. The V gene's germline CDR1 is SGHRS and CDR2 YFSETQ. The CDR3 length is 15 residues. The V end was cut by 1 base, the J end by 4 bases, with 12 bases between.

The CDR3 protein is CASNLNKQGAEGYTF. In nucleotides, the CDR3 is TGTGCCAGCAACCTAAATAAACAGGGGGCTGAAGGCTACACCTTC. The chain links TRBV6-1 to TRBJ1-2; TRBD1 agrees at 9 bases. The ends lost 7 bases at V and 8 bases at J; junction bases unmatched: 14. The CDR3 runs 15 residues. The germline CDR1 and CDR2 sequences are MNHNS and SASEGT.

Only one count was recorded for this clone. The chain combines TRBV10-3 with TRBJ2-5; D is possibly TRBD1 (5 bases). The CDR3 spans 12 residues. The V gene's germline CDR1 is ENHRY and CDR2 SYGVKD. Trimming removed 11 bases at V and 2 bases at J, with 12 bases between. The CDR3 region is CAAAGQQETQYF. DNA for the CDR3: TGTGCCGCCGCCGGACAACAAGAGACCCAGTACTTC.